These 10 T cell receptor beta chains came from one sample sequenced in a study of human T cells and chemical hapten exposure. Each CDR3 protein is one row after TCRdb ran MiXCR on the RACE reads. This sample has about 84,000 distinct CDR3 sequences; under 11% occur once, and the top ten carry around 5%. The time point here: patch test 2, 6 weeks after DPC sensitization. Treatment here: therapeutic diphenylcyclopropenone sensitization with weekly scalp DPC. The specimen was whole blood, collected in connection with sensitization to the hapten diphenylcyclopropenone (DPC). These receptors were obtained from a woman between 50 and 59 years old with alopecia areata. Some clones in this sample may be carry-over from other donors' samples.

This clonotype was found many times. The CDR3 DNA reads as TGTGCCAGCAGTCCCGGGACGGGCGGCACTGAAGCTTTCTTT. This translates into CASSPGTGGTEAFF. V usage is TRBV12-3 or TRBV12-4 and J usage is TRBJ1-1, with D possibly being TRBD1 (5 bases). V dropped 5 bases and J dropped 4 bases, with 14 bases sitting between them. This CDR3 is built from 14 residues.

Ten or more counts support this clonotype. The chain has TRBV29-1 and TRBJ2-5; 12 nucleotides align to TRBD2. This CDR3 has 15 residues. V was pared by 3 bases and J by 4 bases, with 6 bases of the junction left unmatched. Germline assignment: CDR1 SQVTM and CDR2 ANQGSEA. The CDR3 loop is CSVEASGRARETQYF. As DNA, the CDR3 is TGCAGCGTTGAGGCTAGCGGGAGGGCCAGAGAGACCCAGTACTTC.

The V and J genes are TRBV5-1 and TRBJ2-5, with 10 bases lining up with TRBD2. Losses at the gene ends were 1 base for V and 5 bases for J; bases not matched to a gene: 8. The CDR3 runs 16 residues. From germline, CDR1 is SGHRS and CDR2 YFSETQ. The CDR3 here is CASSLMVAGGSETQYF. CDR3 bases: TGCGCCAGCAGCTTGATGGTAGCGGGAGGTTCGGAGACCCAGTACTTC.

This clonotype was detected a few times. The rearrangement uses TRBV11-2 and TRBJ1-1; D not resolved. Germline V CDR1 and CDR2: SGHAT, FQNNGV. The CDR3 extends over 17 amino acids. Trimming took off 1 base at V and 1 base at J, with 16 bases between the two ends. CDR3 in amino acids: CASSLAFRRNRNTEAFF. CDR3 bases: TGTGCCAGCAGCTTAGCATTTCGGAGAAACCGGAACACTGAAGCTTTCTTT. The full variable domain, completed using reference TRBV11-2 and TRBJ1-1, is EAGVAQSPRYKIIEKRQSVAFWCNPISGHATLYWYQQILGQGPKLLIQFQNNGVVDDSQLPKDRFSAERLKGVDSTLKIQPAKLEDSAVYLCASSLAFRRNRNTEAFFGQGTRLTVV.

The chain recombines TRBV28 with TRBJ2-1, with D perhaps matching TRBD1 or TRBD2 (5 bases each). V was shortened by 3 bases and J by 8 bases, with 17 bases between the two germline ends. The CDR3 extends over 15 amino acids. Per the germline V gene, CDR1 is MDHEN and CDR2 is SYDVKM. The CDR3 region is CASSFSRGPRDEQFF. The CDR3 DNA reads TGTGCCAGCAGTTTCAGCCGGGGCCCACGCGATGAGCAGTTCTTC.

The V gene is TRBV18, the J gene TRBJ2-2; 10 positions match TRBD1. Germline values: CDR1 KGHSH, CDR2 LQKENI. Trimming took 5 bases from V and 14 from J; bases not matched to a gene: 17. This CDR3 is built from 16 residues. CDR3 protein: CASSSTTTGTGVDLFF. In DNA form, the CDR3 reads TGTGCCAGCTCATCTACCACCACCGGGACAGGGGTGGACCTGTTTTTT.

This clonotype came up many times. This chain connects TRBV30 to TRBJ1-3; D is unresolved. Germline V gene lookup returns CDR1 GTSNPN and CDR2 SVGIG (reference sequence). V lost 4 bases to trimming and J lost 0 bases, with 10 bases between them. This CDR3 spans 14 amino acids. The CDR3 nucleotides read TGTGCCTGGACAATAGGACTCTCTGGAAACACCATATATTTT. Residues: CAWTIGLSGNTIYF.

This clonotype has at least ten counts. The chain joins TRBV12-3 or TRBV12-4 to TRBJ2-1; TRBD1 might be the D (5 bases). The length of the CDR3 is 14 residues. V was cut by 2 bases and J by 4 bases, with 9 bases left in between. Written as DNA, the CDR3 is TGTGCCAGCAGTTTACAGGGTCCATACAATGAGCAGTTCTTC. It encodes CASSLQGPYNEQFF.

With respect to this clonotype: A much bigger clone sits one base away, suggesting this may be a read error. The V and J genes are TRBV25-1 and TRBJ2-7; a weak D match, TRBD1 (5 bases). There are 14 residues in the CDR3. The V and J ends lost 4 bases and 3 bases respectively, with 13 bases between them. Looked up from germline, CDR1 is MGHDK and CDR2 is SYGVNS. CDR3 nucleotide sequence: TGTGCCAGCAGTGCCGGACAAGGTTGCTACGAGCAGTACTTC. It translates to CASSAGQGCYEQYF.

The rearrangement joins TRBV11-2 to TRBJ2-5; no clear D gene. The CDR3 is 15 residues long. Germline V lookup: CDR1 SGHAT, CDR2 FQNNGV. V lost 5 bases, J lost 2 bases, and 15 bases lay in between. This chain's CDR3 is CASSRPLGKQETQYF. In DNA form, the CDR3 reads TGTGCCAGCAGCCGGCCCCTTGGTAAACAAGAGACCCAGTACTTC.